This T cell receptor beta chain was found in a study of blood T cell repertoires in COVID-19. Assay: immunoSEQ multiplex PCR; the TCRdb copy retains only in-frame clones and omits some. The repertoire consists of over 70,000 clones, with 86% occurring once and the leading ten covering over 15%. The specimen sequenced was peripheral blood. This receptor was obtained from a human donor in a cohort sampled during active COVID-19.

In DNA, the CDR3 is TGTGCCAGCAGTTTCTTTTATGTAGGCGGGCAGTACTTC. This encodes CASSFFYVGGQYF. V gene TRBV12-3 or TRBV12-4 combines with J gene TRBJ2-7; D remains unclear. The CDR3 extends over 13 amino acids. Trimming removed 3 bases at V and 9 bases at J, with 15 bases between.